Shown below are 24 T cell receptor beta chains from a single sample sequenced in a study of cytomegalovirus exposure and HLA in healthy donors. Profiled with immunoSEQ multiplex PCR; TCRdb holds only in-frame clones, not every one. In the table there are around 60,000 clones, approximately 95% of which are singletons. What was sequenced was PBMCs. Every receptor here comes from a woman in her late teens or twenties in good health and CMV-seronegative.

This clone was observed a handful of times. The chain carries TRBV7-3 and TRBJ1-1; tentative D call: TRBD1 (5 bases). V was pared by 4 bases and J by 6 bases, with 12 bases between. The germline gives CDR1 SGHTA, CDR2 FQGTGA. The CDR3 totals 13 residues. The CDR3 bases are TGTGCCAGCAGCTCCGGGGGGAGCTCTGAAGCTTTCTTT. Translation: CASSSGGSSEAFF. The full variable domain, with the rest looked up from reference TRBV7-3 and TRBJ1-1, is GAGVSQTPSNKVTEKGKYVELRCDPISGHTALYWYRQSLGQGPEFLIYFQGTGAADDSGLPNDRFFAVRPEGSVSTLKIQRTERGDSAVYLCASSSGGSSEAFFGQGTRLTVV.

This chain joins TRBV27 and TRBJ2-7; TRBD2 matches at 10 bases. Looked up from germline, CDR1 is MNHEY and CDR2 is SMNVEV (reference sequence). The CDR3 consists of 14 residues. V lost 6 bases and J lost 2; bases outside the gene matches: 4. The CDR3 bases are TGTGCCAGCAGGCTAGCGGGAGTAACCTACGAGCAGTACTTC. Protein product: CASRLAGVTYEQYF.

V gene TRBV7-9 combines with J gene TRBJ2-7; 10 bases are a match to TRBD1. CDR1 and CDR2 from the germline V gene are SEHNR and FQNEAQ (reference sequence). J lost 6 bases, V lost 5 bases, and 13 bases had no gene match. This CDR3 contains 16 residues. CDR3 coding DNA: TGTGCCAGCAGCCCCCCCGGGACAGGGGTGCGCGGCGAGCAGTACTTC. The encoded protein is CASSPPGTGVRGEQYF.

The chain couples TRBV6-4 to TRBJ2-3, with D perhaps matching TRBD1 (6 bases). Trimming cost V 3 bases and J 5 bases, with 9 bases left between them. Germline V gene data show CDR1 as MRHNA and CDR2 as SNTAGT. The CDR3 sequence is 13 residues long. This chain's CDR3 is CASSEQQGDTQYF. The CDR3 region has the DNA TGTGCCAGCAGTGAACAACAGGGAGATACGCAGTATTTT.

The chain uses TRBV28 and TRBJ2-7, with TRBD1 matching 7 bases. This CDR3 has 14 residues. Germline V gene data show CDR1 as MDHEN and CDR2 as SYDVKM. The ends lost 6 bases at V and 2 bases at J; junction bases unmatched: 7. DNA for the CDR3: TGTGCCAGCAGGCCGACAGGGATCCCCTACGAGCAGTACTTC. It is translated as CASRPTGIPYEQYF.

As for this clone: This sample includes further DNA sequences coding for the same CDR3. This chain links TRBV14 with TRBJ2-7, with 10 positions matching TRBD1. The CDR3 is made up of 14 amino acids. The trim removed 4 bases at V and 3 bases at J, leaving 3 bases unmatched. Germline V gene sequence: CDR1 SGHDN, CDR2 FVKESK. The CDR3: CASSRDRGLYEQYF. For the CDR3, the DNA is TGTGCCAGCAGCCGGGACAGGGGACTCTACGAGCAGTACTTC.

The chain's CDR3 is CASSSRPWTGATDTQYF. CDR3 nucleotides: TGTGCCAGCAGCTCTAGACCCTGGACAGGCGCCACAGATACGCAGTATTTT. The V gene is TRBV13, the J gene TRBJ2-3; 7 bases agree with TRBD1. The CDR3 covers 17 residues. Germline assignment: CDR1 PRHDT and CDR2 FYEKMQ (reference sequence). The ends lost 4 bases at V and 2 bases at J; junction bases unmatched: 12.

J is TRBJ2-2 and V is TRBV9, with 8 bases identical to TRBD2. Looked up from germline, CDR1 is SGDLS and CDR2 is YYNGEE. Unmatched junction bases numbered 15, after V lost 2 bases and J lost 6 bases. CDR3 length equals 18 residues. The CDR3: CASSVAPGGVRASGELFF. The CDR3 nucleotides read TGTGCCAGCAGCGTGGCCCCCGGGGGGGTTCGCGCCTCCGGGGAGCTGTTTTTT.

The chain employs TRBV4-2 and TRBJ1-5; 8 positions match TRBD1. The CDR3 covers 14 residues. Germline V CDR1 and CDR2: LGHNA, YNFKEQ. V shed 2 bases, J shed 5 bases, and the junction held 2 bases outside the gene matches. The DNA for the CDR3 is TGTGCCAGCAGCCAATTGGACAGGGATCAGCCCCAGCATTTT. The encoded protein is CASSQLDRDQPQHF.

The chain carries TRBV13 and TRBJ2-3; no definite D call. Trimming removed 5 bases from V and 4 bases from J, with 13 bases in between. Germline V lookup: CDR1 PRHDT, CDR2 FYEKMQ (reference sequence). CDR3 length: 14 amino acids. The CDR3: CASSPSARADTQYF. The CDR3 coding sequence is TGTGCCAGCAGCCCCTCGGCCCGGGCAGATACGCAGTATTTT.

As regards this clone: The same CDR3 also results from other DNA sequences found in this sample. Here the CDR3 DNA reads TGCAGTGCCCGTCGGGTCTACGAGCAGTACTTC. It specifies CSARRVYEQYF. The V gene is TRBV20-1, the J gene TRBJ2-7; D is uncertain. This CDR3 has 11 residues. Looked up from germline, CDR1 is DFQATT and CDR2 is SNEGSKA (reference sequence). V was clipped by 6 bases and J by 3 bases, with 9 bases between them.

The chain is built from TRBV7-2 and TRBJ2-2; D is perhaps TRBD1 (5 bases). Germline-derived CDR1 and CDR2 are SGHTA and FQGNSA. With 5 bases removed from V and 6 bases from J, the gap between germline ends came to 13 bases. The CDR3 runs 14 residues. The CDR3 DNA sequence: TGTGCCAGCAGCAAAGGGGCTAATCCCGGGGAGCTGTTTTTT. As protein: CASSKGANPGELFF.

This chain joins TRBV10-3 and TRBJ2-2; 9 bases agree with TRBD1. The CDR3 has 17 residues. The V and J ends lost 0 bases and 1 base, in that order; junction bases with no gene match: 3. The germline gives CDR1 ENHRY, CDR2 SYGVKD. The CDR3 DNA follows: TGTGCCATCAGTGAGTCGGTGGGACAGGGGAACACCGGGGAGCTGTTTTTT. Protein: CAISESVGQGNTGELFF.

V usage is TRBV7-8 and J usage is TRBJ2-2, with a tentative D call TRBD2 (5 bases). The length of the CDR3 is 15 residues. Trimming pared 5 bases from V and 5 bases from J, leaving 15 bases between. CDR1 is SGHVS and CDR2 is FQNEAQ in the germline V gene. The CDR3 region has the DNA TGTGCCAGCAGCCCTCGGGGAGTTTTAACCGGGGAGCTGTTTTTT. This sequence encodes CASSPRGVLTGELFF.

The chain recombines TRBV2 with TRBJ2-2; TRBD2 might be the D (6 bases). CDR3 length: 14 amino acids. V lost 7 bases and J 3 bases, leaving 12 bases between the germline ends. Germline CDR1 and CDR2: SNHLY and FYNNEI. The CDR3 nucleotides are TGTGCCAGCACCGGAAGCGGGTACACCGGGGAGCTGTTTTTT. Amino acid sequence: CASTGSGYTGELFF. Full variable domain (missing parts from reference TRBV2 and TRBJ2-2): EPEVTQTPSHQVTQMGQEVILRCVPISNHLYFYWYRQILGQKVEFLVSFYNNEISEKSEIFDDQFSVERPDGSNFTLKIRSTKLEDSAMYFCASTGSGYTGELFFGEGSRLTVL.

V and J are TRBV28 and TRBJ1-4; D possibly corresponds to TRBD1 (6 bases). Germline CDR1 and CDR2: MDHEN and SYDVKM. The CDR3 runs to 16 residues. V lost 6 bases and J lost 4, with 18 bases in between. The CDR3 sequence is CASSQGVGDINEKLFF. The CDR3 coding sequence is TGTGCCAGCAGCCAAGGGGTTGGGGACATTAATGAAAAACTGTTTTTT.

This clone was found once. The V and J genes are TRBV7-8 and TRBJ2-7; D is ambiguous. Per the germline V gene, CDR1 is SGHVS and CDR2 is FQNEAQ. The CDR3 is made up of 13 amino acids. Trimming shortened V by 4 bases and J by 4 bases, and 11 bases separated the two germline ends. The CDR3 nucleotides read TGTGCCAGCAGCTCACTAAAAAGATACGAGCAGTACTTC. Its protein is CASSSLKRYEQYF. Filled out from reference TRBV7-8 and TRBJ2-7, the complete variable domain reads GAGVSQSPRYKVAKRGQDVALRCDPISGHVSLFWYQQALGQGPEFLTYFQNEAQLDKSGLPSDRFFAERPEGSVSTLKIQRTQQEDSAVYLCASSSLKRYEQYFGPGTRLTVT.

The gene calls are TRBV19 and TRBJ2-5, with a possible D match to TRBD1 (6 bases). There are 14 residues in the CDR3. Germline values: CDR1 LNHDA, CDR2 SQIVND (reference sequence). The V and J ends lost 2 bases and 4 bases respectively, with 11 bases between them. CDR3 DNA: TGTGCCAGTAGTATACGCCTAGGGGGAGAGACCCAGTACTTC. It specifies CASSIRLGGETQYF.

This clone was counted once. The chain recombines TRBV4-1 with TRBJ2-3; a weak D match, TRBD2 (5 bases). The V end lost 2 bases, the J end lost 4 bases, and 16 bases lay between the germline ends. Germline CDR1 MGHRA, CDR2 YSYEKL. The CDR3 spans 16 residues. CDR3 nucleotides: TGCGCCAGCAGCCAAAGCCGAGGGCGGGCCGCAGATACGCAGTATTTT. Amino acids: CASSQSRGRAADTQYF.

V is TRBV19 and J is TRBJ2-4; 8 bases fit TRBD1. The germline CDR1 and CDR2 sequences are LNHDA and SQIVND (reference sequence). The V segment lost 7 bases and the J segment 7 bases; nucleotides outside the gene matches: 0. CDR3 length: 11 amino acids. The CDR3 bases are TGTGCCAGTAACAGGGGGAACATTCAGTACTTC. This gives the protein CASNRGNIQYF. Full variable domain (missing parts from reference TRBV19 and TRBJ2-4): DGGITQSPKYLFRKEGQNVTLSCEQNLNHDAMYWYRQDPGQGLRLIYYSQIVNDFQKGDIAEGYSVSREKKESFPLTVTSAQKNPTAFYLCASNRGNIQYFGAGTRLSVL.

The chain carries TRBV19 and TRBJ1-1; D perhaps matches TRBD1 (6 bases). The germline V and J ends were trimmed by 10 bases and 3 bases, with 15 bases remaining between them. The CDR3 runs 13 residues. Germline lookup yields CDR1 LNHDA and CDR2 SQIVND (reference sequence). CDR3 loop: CATRQDGYTEAFF. CDR3 nucleotide sequence: TGTGCCACCCGACAGGATGGGTACACTGAAGCTTTCTTT.

The rearrangement uses TRBV7-3 and TRBJ1-5; D unclear. V shed 2 bases and J shed 0 bases, with 11 bases lying between them. This CDR3 comprises 16 residues. Per germline, CDR1 SGHTA and CDR2 FQGTGA. CDR3 nucleotides: TGTGCCAGCAGCTTAGTTTGGAGTTATAGCAATCAGCCCCAGCATTTT. This translates into CASSLVWSYSNQPQHF.

The genes are TRBV28 and TRBJ2-5, with a weak D call TRBD2 (5 bases). The CDR3 has 14 amino acids. Between the trimmed V and J ends, which lost 2 bases and 5 bases, there was a span of 12 bases. Looked up from germline, CDR1 is MDHEN and CDR2 is SYDVKM. CDR3 protein: CASSLGRDGETQYF. The DNA for the CDR3 is TGTGCCAGCAGTTTAGGCCGGGATGGGGAGACCCAGTACTTC.

The rearrangement joins TRBV5-1 to TRBJ2-3; unclear D gene. This CDR3 region has 15 residues. V was pared by 4 bases and J by 0 bases, with 12 bases between. In germline, CDR1 is SGHRS, CDR2 YFSETQ. CDR3 coding DNA: TGCGCCAGCAGCCAAACGGGTCTTAGCACAGATACGCAGTATTTT. Translated, it gives CASSQTGLSTDTQYF.